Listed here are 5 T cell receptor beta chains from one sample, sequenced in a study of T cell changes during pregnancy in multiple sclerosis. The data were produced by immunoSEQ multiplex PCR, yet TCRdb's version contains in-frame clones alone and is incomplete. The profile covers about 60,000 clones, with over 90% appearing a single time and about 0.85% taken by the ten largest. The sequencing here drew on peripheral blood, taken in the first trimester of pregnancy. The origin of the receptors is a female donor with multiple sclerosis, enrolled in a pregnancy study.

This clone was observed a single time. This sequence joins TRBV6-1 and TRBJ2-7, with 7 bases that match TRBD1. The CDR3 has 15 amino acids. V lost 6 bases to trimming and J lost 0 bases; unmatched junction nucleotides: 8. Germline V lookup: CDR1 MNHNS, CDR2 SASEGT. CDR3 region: CASSVDRVSSYEQYF. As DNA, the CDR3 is TGTGCCAGCAGCGTAGACAGGGTCAGCTCCTACGAGCAGTACTTC.

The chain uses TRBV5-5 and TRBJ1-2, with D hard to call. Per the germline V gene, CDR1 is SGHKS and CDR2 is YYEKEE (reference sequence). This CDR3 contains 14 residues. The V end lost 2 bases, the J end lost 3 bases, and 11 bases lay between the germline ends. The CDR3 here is CASSFPTMDYGYTF. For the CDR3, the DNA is TGTGCCAGCAGCTTTCCGACTATGGACTATGGCTACACCTTC. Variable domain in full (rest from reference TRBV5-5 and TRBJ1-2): DAGVTQSPTHLIKTRGQQVTLRCSPISGHKSVSWYQQVLGQGPQFIFQYYEKEERGRGNFPDRFSARQFPNYSSELNVNALLLGDSALYLCASSFPTMDYGYTFGSGTRLTVV.

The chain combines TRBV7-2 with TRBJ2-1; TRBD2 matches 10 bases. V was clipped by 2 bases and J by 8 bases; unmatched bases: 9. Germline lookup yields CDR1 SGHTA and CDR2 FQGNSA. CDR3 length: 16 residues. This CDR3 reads CASSLRSGGGRHEQFF. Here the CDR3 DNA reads TGTGCCAGCAGCTTAAGGAGCGGGGGGGGGAGACATGAGCAGTTCTTC.

CDR3 DNA sequence: TGTGCCAGCAGCTTGTTCGCTAGCGGCACAGATACGCAGTATTTT. It codes for CASSLFASGTDTQYF. The V gene is TRBV5-6, the J gene TRBJ2-3, with D perhaps matching TRBD2 (6 bases). The CDR3 runs to 15 residues. Trimming took 1 base from V and 1 from J, leaving 10 bases between them. The germline gives CDR1 SGHDT, CDR2 YYEEEE.

This chain's CDR3 is CASSPRGPAYEQYF. CDR3 sequence (DNA): TGTGCCAGCAGTCCGCGGGGGCCCGCCTACGAGCAGTACTTC. The chain links TRBV27 to TRBJ2-7, with D possibly being TRBD2 (7 bases). Looked up from germline, CDR1 is MNHEY and CDR2 is SMNVEV (reference sequence). V lost 5 bases and J 2 bases, leaving 13 bases between the germline ends. The CDR3 runs to 14 residues.